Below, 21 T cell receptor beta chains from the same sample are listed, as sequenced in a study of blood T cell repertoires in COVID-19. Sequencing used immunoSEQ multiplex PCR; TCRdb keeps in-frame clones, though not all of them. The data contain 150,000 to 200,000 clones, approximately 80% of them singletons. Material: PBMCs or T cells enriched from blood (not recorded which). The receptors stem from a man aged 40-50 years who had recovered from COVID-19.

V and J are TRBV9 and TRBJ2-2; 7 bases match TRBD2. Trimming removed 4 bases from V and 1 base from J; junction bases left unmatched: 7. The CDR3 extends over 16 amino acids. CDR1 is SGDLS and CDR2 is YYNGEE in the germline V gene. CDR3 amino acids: CASSRAGTGNTGELFF. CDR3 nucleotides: TGTGCCAGCAGCAGAGCGGGGACGGGGAACACCGGGGAGCTGTTTTTT.

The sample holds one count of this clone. DNA for the CDR3: TGCGCCAGCAGCTCACCAGATTCCGGGGAGCTGTTTTTT. Its protein product is CASSSPDSGELFF. This rearrangement joins TRBV5-1 to TRBJ2-2; D uncertain. Trimming took off 3 bases at V and 6 bases at J, with 9 bases between the two ends. The CDR3 has 13 residues. Germline V gene data show CDR1 as SGHRS and CDR2 as YFSETQ.

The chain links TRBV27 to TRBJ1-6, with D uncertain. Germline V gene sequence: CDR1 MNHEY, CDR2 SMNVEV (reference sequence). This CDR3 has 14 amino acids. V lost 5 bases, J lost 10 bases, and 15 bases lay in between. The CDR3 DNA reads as TGTGCCAGCAGTCTGGCTAGGGAGGGCTCACCCCTCCACTTT. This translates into CASSLAREGSPLHF.

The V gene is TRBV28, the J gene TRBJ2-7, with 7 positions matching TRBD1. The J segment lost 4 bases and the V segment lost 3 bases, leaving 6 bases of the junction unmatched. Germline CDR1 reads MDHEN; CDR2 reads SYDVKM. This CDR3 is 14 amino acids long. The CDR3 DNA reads TGTGCCAGCAGTTTGAACCAGGGGGTTTACGAGCAGTACGTC. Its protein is CASSLNQGVYEQYV.

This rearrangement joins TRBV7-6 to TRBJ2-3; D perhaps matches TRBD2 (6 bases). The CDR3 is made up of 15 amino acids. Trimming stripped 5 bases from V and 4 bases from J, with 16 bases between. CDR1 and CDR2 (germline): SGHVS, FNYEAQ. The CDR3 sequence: CASSLGTSPPDTQYF. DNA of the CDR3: TGTGCCAGCAGCCTTGGGACTTCCCCTCCAGATACGCAGTATTTT. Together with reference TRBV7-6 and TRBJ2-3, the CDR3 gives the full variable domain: GAGVSQSPRYKVTKRGQDVALRCDPISGHVSLYWYRQALGQGPEFLTYFNYEAQQDKSGLPNDRFSAERPEGSISTLTIQRTEQRDSAMYRCASSLGTSPPDTQYFGPGTRLTVL.

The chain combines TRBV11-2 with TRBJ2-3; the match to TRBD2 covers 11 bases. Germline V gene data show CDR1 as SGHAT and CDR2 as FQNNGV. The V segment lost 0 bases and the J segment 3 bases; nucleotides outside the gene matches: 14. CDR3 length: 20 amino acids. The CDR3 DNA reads TGTGCCAGCAGCTTAGACTCCCACCTCACTAGCGGGGGCTTTACAGATACGCAGTATTTT. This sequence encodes CASSLDSHLTSGGFTDTQYF.

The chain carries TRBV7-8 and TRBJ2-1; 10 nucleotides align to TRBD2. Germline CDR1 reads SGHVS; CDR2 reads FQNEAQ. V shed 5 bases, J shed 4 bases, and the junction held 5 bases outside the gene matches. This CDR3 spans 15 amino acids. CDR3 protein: CASSGALAGYNEQFF. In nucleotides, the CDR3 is TGTGCCAGCAGCGGGGCACTAGCGGGGTACAATGAGCAGTTCTTC.

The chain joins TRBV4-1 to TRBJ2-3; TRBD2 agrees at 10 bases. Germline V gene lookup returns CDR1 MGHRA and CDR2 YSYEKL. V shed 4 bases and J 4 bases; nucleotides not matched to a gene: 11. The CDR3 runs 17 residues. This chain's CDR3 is CASSRPSGGVMSDTQYF. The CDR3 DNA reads TGCGCCAGCAGCCGGCCAAGCGGGGGGGTAATGTCAGATACGCAGTATTTT.

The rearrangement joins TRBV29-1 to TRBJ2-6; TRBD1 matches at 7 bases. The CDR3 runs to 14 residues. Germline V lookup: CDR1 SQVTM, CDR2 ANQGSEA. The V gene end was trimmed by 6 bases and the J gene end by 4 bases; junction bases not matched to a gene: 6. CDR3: CSVWTGLGANVLTF. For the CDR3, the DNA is TGCAGCGTATGGACAGGTTTGGGGGCCAACGTCCTGACTTTC.

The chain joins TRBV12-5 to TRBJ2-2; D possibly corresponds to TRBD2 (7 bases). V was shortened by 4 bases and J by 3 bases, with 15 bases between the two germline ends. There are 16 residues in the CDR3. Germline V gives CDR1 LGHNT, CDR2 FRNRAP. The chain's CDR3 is CASGSKGGLYTGELFF. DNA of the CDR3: TGTGCTAGTGGTTCCAAGGGGGGGCTTTACACCGGGGAGCTGTTTTTT.

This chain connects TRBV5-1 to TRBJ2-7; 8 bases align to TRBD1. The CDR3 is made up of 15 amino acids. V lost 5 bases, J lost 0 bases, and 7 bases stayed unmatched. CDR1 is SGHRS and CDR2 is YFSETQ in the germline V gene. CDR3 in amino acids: CASSYPGQVSYEQYF. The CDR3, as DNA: TGCGCCAGCAGTTATCCGGGACAGGTCTCCTACGAGCAGTACTTC.

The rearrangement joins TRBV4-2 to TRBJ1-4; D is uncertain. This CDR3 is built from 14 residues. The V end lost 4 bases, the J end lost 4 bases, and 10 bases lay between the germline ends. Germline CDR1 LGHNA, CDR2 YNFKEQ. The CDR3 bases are TGTGCCAGCAGCCCGACTCGTAGTAATGAAAAACTGTTTTTT. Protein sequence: CASSPTRSNEKLFF.

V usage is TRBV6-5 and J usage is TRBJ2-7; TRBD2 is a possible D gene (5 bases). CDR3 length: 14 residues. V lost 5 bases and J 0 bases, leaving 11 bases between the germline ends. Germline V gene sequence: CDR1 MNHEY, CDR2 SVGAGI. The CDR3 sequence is CASSMRRTSYEQYV. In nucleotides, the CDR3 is TGTGCCAGCAGTATGCGGAGGACCTCCTACGAGCAGTACGTC.

The CDR3 coding sequence is TGTGCCAGCAGCACAGGACAGGGCAGTGAGCAGTTCTTC. Translating gives CASSTGQGSEQFF. V usage is TRBV5-4 and J usage is TRBJ2-1; 8 nucleotides match TRBD1. The germline gives CDR1 SGHNT, CDR2 YYREEE (reference sequence). This CDR3 is built from 13 residues. V lost 4 bases, J lost 9 bases, and 6 bases stayed unmatched. Complete variable domain (other parts from reference TRBV5-4 and TRBJ2-1): ETGVTQSPTHLIKTRGQQVTLRCSSQSGHNTVSWYQQALGQGPQFIFQYYREEENGRGNFPPRFSGLQFPNYSSELNVNALELDDSALYLCASSTGQGSEQFFGPGTRLTVL.

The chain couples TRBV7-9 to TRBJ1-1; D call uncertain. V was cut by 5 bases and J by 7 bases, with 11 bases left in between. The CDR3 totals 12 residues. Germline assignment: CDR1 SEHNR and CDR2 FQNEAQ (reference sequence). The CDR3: CASSIRELEAFF. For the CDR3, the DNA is TGTGCCAGCAGCATAAGGGAGCTTGAAGCTTTCTTT.

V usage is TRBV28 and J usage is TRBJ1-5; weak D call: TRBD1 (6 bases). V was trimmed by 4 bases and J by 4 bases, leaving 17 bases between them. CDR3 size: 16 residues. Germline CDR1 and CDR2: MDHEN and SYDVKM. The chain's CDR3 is CASSSRPQGTNQPQHF. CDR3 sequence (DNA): TGTGCCAGCAGTTCCCGCCCACAGGGTACTAATCAGCCCCAGCATTTT.

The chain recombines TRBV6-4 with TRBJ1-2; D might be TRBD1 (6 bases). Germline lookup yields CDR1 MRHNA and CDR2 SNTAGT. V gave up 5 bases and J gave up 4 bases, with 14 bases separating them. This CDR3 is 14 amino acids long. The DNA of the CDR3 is TGTGCCAGCAGTTCATCAGGGGCAGGCTATGGCTACACCTTC. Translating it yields CASSSSGAGYGYTF.

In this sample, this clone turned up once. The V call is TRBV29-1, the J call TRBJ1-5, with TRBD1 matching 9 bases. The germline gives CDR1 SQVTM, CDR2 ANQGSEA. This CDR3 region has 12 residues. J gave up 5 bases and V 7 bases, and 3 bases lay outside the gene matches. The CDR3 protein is CSGRTGDQPQHF. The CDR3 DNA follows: TGCAGCGGGAGGACAGGGGATCAGCCCCAGCATTTT.

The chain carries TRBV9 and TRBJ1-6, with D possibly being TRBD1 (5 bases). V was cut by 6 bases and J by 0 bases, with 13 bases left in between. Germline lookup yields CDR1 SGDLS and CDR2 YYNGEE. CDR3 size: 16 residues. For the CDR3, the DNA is TGTGCCAGCACGTCGGGGGGGAGCTCCTATAATTCACCCCTCCACTTT. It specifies CASTSGGSSYNSPLHF. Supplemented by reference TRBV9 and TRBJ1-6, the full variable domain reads DSGVTQTPKHLITATGQRVTLRCSPRSGDLSVYWYQQSLDQGLQFLIQYYNGEERAKGNILERFSAQQFPDLHSELNLSSLELGDSALYFCASTSGGSSYNSPLHFGNGTRLTVT.

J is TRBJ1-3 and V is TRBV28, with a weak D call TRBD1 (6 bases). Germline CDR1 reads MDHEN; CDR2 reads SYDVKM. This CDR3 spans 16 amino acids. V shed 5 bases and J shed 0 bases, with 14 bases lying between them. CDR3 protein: CASSVPQGSSGNTIYF. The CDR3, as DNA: TGTGCCAGCAGTGTACCACAGGGTAGCTCTGGAAACACCATATATTTT.

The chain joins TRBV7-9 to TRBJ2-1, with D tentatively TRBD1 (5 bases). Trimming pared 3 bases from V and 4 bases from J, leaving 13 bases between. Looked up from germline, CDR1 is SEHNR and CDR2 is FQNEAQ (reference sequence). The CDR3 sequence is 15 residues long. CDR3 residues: CASSFDRWSYNEQFF. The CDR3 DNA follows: TGTGCCAGCAGCTTCGACAGATGGTCATACAATGAGCAGTTCTTC.